This TCR beta chain was recovered during a study of blood T cell repertoires in COVID-19. Germline CDR1 reads SGHRS; CDR2 reads YFSETQ. The ends lost 0 bases at V and 6 bases at J; junction bases unmatched: 12. The CDR3 has 17 amino acids. This clone has a single count. Repertoires were generated with immunoSEQ multiplex PCR, while TCRdb's copy carries only in-frame clones and drops some. The table records approximately 150,000 clones, about 89% of them present only once. Material for sequencing was peripheral blood. The V call is TRBV5-1, the J call TRBJ2-3; 8 nucleotides agree with TRBD1. This TCR was recovered from a middle-aged man with active or convalescent COVID-19. The CDR3 loop reads CASSLEARTGLVDTQYF. The CDR3, as DNA: TGCGCCAGCAGCTTGGAAGCGCGGACAGGGCTTGTGGATACGCAGTATTTT.